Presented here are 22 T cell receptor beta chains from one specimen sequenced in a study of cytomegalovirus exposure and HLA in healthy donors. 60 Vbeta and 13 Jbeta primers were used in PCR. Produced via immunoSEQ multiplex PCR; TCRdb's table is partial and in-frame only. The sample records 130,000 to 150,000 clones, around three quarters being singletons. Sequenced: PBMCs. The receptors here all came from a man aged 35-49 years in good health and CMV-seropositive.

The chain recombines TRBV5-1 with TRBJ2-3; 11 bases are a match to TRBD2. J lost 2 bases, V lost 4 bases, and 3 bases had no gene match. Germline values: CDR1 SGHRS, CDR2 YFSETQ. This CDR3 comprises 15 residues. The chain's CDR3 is CASSGLAGNTDTQYF. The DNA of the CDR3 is TGCGCCAGCAGCGGACTAGCGGGTAACACAGATACGCAGTATTTT.

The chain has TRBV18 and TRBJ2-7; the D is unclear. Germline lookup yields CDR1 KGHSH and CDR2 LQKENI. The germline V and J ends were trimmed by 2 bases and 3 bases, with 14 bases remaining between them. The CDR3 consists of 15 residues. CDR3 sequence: CASSPDSGLSYEQYF. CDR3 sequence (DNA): TGTGCCAGCTCACCAGATTCCGGTCTGAGCTACGAGCAGTACTTC.

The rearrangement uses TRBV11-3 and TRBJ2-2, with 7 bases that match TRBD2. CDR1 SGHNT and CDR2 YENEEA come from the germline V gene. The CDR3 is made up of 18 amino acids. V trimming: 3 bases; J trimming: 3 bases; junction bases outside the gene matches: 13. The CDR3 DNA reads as TGTGCCAGCAGCTTTTTGGGGGGGAGGAGCCGCGACACCGGGGAGCTGTTTTTT. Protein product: CASSFLGGRSRDTGELFF.

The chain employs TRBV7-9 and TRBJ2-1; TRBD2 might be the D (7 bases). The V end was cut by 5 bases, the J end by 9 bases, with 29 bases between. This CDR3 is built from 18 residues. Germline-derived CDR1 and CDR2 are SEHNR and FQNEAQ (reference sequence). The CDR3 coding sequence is TGTGCCAGCAGCCCTCGGGGCAGCGGGACAACAACCACCAGTGAGCAGTTCTTC. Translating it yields CASSPRGSGTTTTSEQFF.

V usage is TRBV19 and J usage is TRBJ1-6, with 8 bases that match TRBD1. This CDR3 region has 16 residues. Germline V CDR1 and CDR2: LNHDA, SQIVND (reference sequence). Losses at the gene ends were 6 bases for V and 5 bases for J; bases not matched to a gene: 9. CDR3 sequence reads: CASRTGAGTHNSPLHF. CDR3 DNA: TGTGCCAGTAGGACAGGGGCCGGGACTCATAATTCACCCCTCCACTTT.

The chain's CDR3 is CSVASGGSGNTIYF. CDR3 nucleotides: TGCAGCGTTGCCTCCGGTGGCTCTGGAAACACCATATATTTT. The V call is TRBV29-1, the J call TRBJ1-3; D gene ambiguous. The CDR3 runs 14 residues. Germline loops: CDR1 SQVTM, CDR2 ANQGSEA. V was trimmed by 4 bases and J by 0 bases, leaving 10 bases between them. The full variable domain, with the rest looked up from reference TRBV29-1 and TRBJ1-3, is SAVISQKPSRDICQRGTSLTIQCQVDSQVTMMFWYRQQPGQSLTLIATANQGSEATYESGFVIDKFPISRPNLTFSTLTVSNMSPEDSSIYLCSVASGGSGNTIYFGEGSWLTVV.

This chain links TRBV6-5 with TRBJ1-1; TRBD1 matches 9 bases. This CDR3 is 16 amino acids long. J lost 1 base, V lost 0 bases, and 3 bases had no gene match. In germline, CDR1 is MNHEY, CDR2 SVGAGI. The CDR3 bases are TGTGCCAGCAGTTACTCACAGGGGGCTTGGAACACTGAAGCTTTCTTT. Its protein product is CASSYSQGAWNTEAFF.

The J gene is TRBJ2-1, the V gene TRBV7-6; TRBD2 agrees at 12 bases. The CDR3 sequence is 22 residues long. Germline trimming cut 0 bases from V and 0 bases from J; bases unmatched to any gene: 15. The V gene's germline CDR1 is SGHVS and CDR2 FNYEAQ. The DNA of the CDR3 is TGTGCCAGCAGCTTAGCGCGGGAGGGGGTGACTAGCGGGAGATCCTCCTACAATGAGCAGTTCTTC. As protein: CASSLAREGVTSGRSSYNEQFF.

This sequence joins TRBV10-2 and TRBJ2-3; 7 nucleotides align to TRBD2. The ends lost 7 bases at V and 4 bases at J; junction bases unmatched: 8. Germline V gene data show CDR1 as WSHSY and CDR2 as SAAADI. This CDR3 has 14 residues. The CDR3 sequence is CASTEGGPPDTQYF. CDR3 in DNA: TGCGCCAGCACGGAGGGAGGGCCCCCAGATACGCAGTATTTT.

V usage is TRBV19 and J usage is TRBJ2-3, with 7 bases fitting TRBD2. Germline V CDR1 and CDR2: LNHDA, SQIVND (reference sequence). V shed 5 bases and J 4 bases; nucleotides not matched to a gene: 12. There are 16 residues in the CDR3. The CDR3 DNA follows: TGTGCCAGTAGTTCATTACTAGCGCGTAACGCAGATACGCAGTATTTT. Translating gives CASSSLLARNADTQYF.

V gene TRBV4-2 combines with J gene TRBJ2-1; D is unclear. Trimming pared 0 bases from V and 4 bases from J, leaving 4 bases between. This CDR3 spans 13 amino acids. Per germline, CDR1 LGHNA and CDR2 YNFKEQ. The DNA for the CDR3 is TGTGCCAGCAGCCAAGACAAATACAATGAGCAGTTCTTC. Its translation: CASSQDKYNEQFF.

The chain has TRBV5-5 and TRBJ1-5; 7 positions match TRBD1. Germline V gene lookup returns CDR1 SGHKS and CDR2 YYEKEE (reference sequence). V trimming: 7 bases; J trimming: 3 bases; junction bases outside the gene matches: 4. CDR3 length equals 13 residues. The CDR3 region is CASGTDFNQPQHF. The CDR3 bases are TGTGCCAGCGGGACAGATTTCAATCAGCCCCAGCATTTT.

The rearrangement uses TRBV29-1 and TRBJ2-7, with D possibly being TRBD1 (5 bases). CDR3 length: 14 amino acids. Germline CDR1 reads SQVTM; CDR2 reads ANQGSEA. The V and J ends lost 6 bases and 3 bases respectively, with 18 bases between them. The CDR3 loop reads CSVVAGRELYEQYF. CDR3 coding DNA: TGCAGCGTGGTCGCTGGCAGGGAACTCTACGAGCAGTACTTC.

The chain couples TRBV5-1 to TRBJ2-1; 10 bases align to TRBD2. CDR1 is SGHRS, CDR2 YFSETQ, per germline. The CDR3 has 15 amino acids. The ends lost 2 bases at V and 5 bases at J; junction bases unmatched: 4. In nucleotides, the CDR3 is TGCGCCAGCAGCTTACTAGCGGGGCACAACAATGAGCAGTTCTTC. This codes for CASSLLAGHNNEQFF.

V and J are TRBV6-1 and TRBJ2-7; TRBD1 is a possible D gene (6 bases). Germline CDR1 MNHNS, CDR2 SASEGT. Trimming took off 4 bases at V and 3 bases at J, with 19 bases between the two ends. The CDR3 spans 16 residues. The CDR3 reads CASSALGTRGNYEQYF. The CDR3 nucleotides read TGTGCCAGCAGTGCCCTAGGGACCAGGGGAAACTACGAGCAGTACTTC.

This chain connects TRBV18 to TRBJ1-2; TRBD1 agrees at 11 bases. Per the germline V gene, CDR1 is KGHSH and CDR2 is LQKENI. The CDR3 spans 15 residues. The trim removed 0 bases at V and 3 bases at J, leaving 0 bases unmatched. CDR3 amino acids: CASSPPGQGDYGYTF. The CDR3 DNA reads TGTGCCAGCTCACCACCGGGACAGGGGGACTATGGCTACACCTTC.

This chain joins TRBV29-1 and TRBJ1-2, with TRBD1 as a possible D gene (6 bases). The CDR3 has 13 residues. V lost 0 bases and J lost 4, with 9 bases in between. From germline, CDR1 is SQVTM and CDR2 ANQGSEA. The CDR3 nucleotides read TGCAGCGTTGAAGATGACAGGAGCTATGGCTACACCTTC. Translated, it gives CSVEDDRSYGYTF.

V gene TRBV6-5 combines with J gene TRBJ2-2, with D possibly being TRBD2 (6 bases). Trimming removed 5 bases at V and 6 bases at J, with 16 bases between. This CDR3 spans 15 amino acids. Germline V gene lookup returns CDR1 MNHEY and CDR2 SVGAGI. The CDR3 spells CASSTPREVAGELFF. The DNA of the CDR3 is TGTGCCAGCAGTACCCCGAGGGAGGTGGCCGGGGAGCTGTTTTTT.

The CDR3 here is CASSDTGVLEQYF. In DNA, the CDR3 is TGTGCCAGCAGTGACACGGGAGTTCTTGAGCAGTACTTC. The rearrangement links TRBV25-1 to TRBJ2-5, with a possible D match to TRBD2 (6 bases). The CDR3 totals 13 residues. V shed 3 bases and J shed 11 bases, with 16 bases lying between them. In germline, CDR1 is MGHDK, CDR2 SYGVNS.

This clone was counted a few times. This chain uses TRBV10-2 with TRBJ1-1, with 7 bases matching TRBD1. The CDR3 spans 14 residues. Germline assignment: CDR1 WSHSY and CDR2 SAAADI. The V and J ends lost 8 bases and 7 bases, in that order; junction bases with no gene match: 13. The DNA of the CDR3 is TGCGCCAGCGTTCCCGGGACAGCAAAGGGTGAAGCTTTCTTT. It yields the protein CASVPGTAKGEAFF.

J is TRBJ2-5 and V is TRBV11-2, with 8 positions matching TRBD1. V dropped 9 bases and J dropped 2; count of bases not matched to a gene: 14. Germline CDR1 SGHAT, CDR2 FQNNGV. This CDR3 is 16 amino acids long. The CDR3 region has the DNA TGTGCCAGTAAAAGATACAGGGGGACTTCACAAGAGACCCAGTACTTC. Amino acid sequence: CASKRYRGTSQETQYF.

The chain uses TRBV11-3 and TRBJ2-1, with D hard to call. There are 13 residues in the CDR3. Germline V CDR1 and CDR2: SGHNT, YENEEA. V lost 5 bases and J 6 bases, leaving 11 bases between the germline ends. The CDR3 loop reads CASSSVPLNEQFF. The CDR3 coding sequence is TGTGCCAGCAGCAGCGTTCCCCTCAATGAGCAGTTCTTC.